This TCR beta chain is drawn from a study of CD4+ T cells in melanoma. Findings and caveats of the study: A reported correlation linked neoantigen-specific CD4+ T cells to CD8+, macrophage and B cell function.

TCRdb's copy holds only in-frame clones and misses some; the assay was immunoSEQ multiplex PCR. This table holds roughly 10,000 clones, roughly 69% found once. CDR1 and CDR2 from the germline V gene are KGHSH and LQKENI. The CDR3 contains 13 residues. The V and J ends lost 5 bases and 10 bases respectively, with 17 bases between them. This clone was seen more than once but under ten times. Its antigen is undetermined. This receptor was taken from a human donor with melanoma. V gene TRBV18 combines with J gene TRBJ1-1, with unresolved D. Sequencing used cells from a culture (not recorded whether cultured in vitro). This CDR3 reads CASSENIEMGAFF. CDR3 nucleotides: TGTGCCAGCTCAGAGAACATCGAGATGGGAGCTTTCTTT. Complete variable domain (other parts from reference TRBV18 and TRBJ1-1): NAGVMQNPRHLVRRRGQEARLRCSPMKGHSHVYWYRQLPEEGLKFMVYLQKENIIDESGMPKERFSAEFPKEGPSILRIQQVVRGDSAAYFCASSENIEMGAFFGQGTRLTVV.